This T cell receptor (beta chain) was sequenced in a study of vaccination and CD4 T cells after COVID-19. Study at large: In the convalescent cohort, there were six males and four females, two of them Hispanic. Overlapping peptides of the spike proteins of SARS-CoV-2, HCoV-NL63, HCoV-OC43 and HCoV-229E were used for cell stimulation.

Oncomine TCR Beta short-read sequencing was applied to DNA from cultured CD4+ T cells. TCRdb redid the calling of the PCR reads with MiXCR, one entry per CDR3 protein. The sample holds 9,000 to 15,000 distinct CDR3 sequences, less than 55% seen once. Treatment reported: roughly 10-day PBMC culture with coronavirus spike peptide pools or control peptides (ViraFEST assay). ViraFEST relied on peptide pools to expand antigen-specific T cells; the TCRs were sequenced afterward. Turning to this clonotype: Antigen: not known.

The sequence was collected from a human donor with COVID-19. What was sequenced was cultured CD4+ T cells from blood.

The CDR3 protein is CASSYLEPQGPTQAFF. As DNA, the CDR3 is TGTGCCAGCAGTTACCTAGAACCCCAGGGTCCTACTCAAGCTTTCTTT. This rearrangement joins TRBV6-5 to TRBJ1-1; D is possibly TRBD1 (5 bases). This CDR3 comprises 16 residues. Trimming took off 2 bases at V and 9 bases at J, with 22 bases between the two ends. The germline V gene has CDR1 MNHEY and CDR2 SVGAGI.